The clone carrying this TCR beta chain has just a few counts. The data stem from a study of human T cells and chemical hapten exposure. Study-level background: Affected patients, primarily female, had alopecia areata, totalis or universalis.

Indicated time point: pre-sensitization, week 0. The sample's treatment: therapeutic diphenylcyclopropenone sensitization with weekly scalp DPC. During construction of the library, unique molecular identifiers were attached to individual cDNA molecules for quantitative, reproducible TCR counting. TCRdb itself ran the RACE reads through MiXCR, one entry per CDR3 protein. Of under 400,000 distinct CDR3 sequences in the sample, more than 4.5% were seen once. The clonotype comes from a woman between 45 and 65 years old with alopecia areata. Some clones in this sample may be carry-over from other donors' samples. Sequencing was performed on whole blood, taken in connection with sensitization to the hapten diphenylcyclopropenone (DPC).

The DNA of the CDR3 is TGTGCCAGCAGCGTTACAGGGATTAGCAATCAGCCCCAGCATTTT. This gives the protein CASSVTGISNQPQHF. This chain uses TRBV12-3 or TRBV12-4 with TRBJ1-5, with TRBD1 as a possible D gene (6 bases). The V end lost 6 bases, the J end lost 0 bases, and 12 bases lay between the germline ends. The CDR3 is 15 amino acids.